This T cell receptor (beta chain) was profiled in a study of shared clonotypes between healthy human individuals. Study-level information: Each donor's CD4 naive and CD4 memory cells filled three plates apiece, CD8 naive two, and CD8 memory one.

This table comes from immunoSEQ multiplex PCR, and its TCRdb copy is limited to in-frame clones, with some not included. The sample holds about 2 million clones, about 95% seen once. CD45RO-negative CD8 cells positively selected for CCR7 made up the naive population, which excluded terminally differentiated effector memory CD45RA+ cells. This CDR3 spans 14 amino acids. Trimming took off 3 bases at V and 2 bases at J, with 8 bases between the two ends. Germline V gives CDR1 LNHDA, CDR2 SQIVND (reference sequence). The sequence was collected from a man between 18 and 35 years old in good health. Sequenced sample: naive CD8+ T cells sorted from blood. The rearrangement uses TRBV19 and TRBJ2-1; TRBD1 or TRBD2 may be the D gene (5 bases each). CDR3 loop: CASSILGPYNEQFF. CDR3 coding DNA: TGTGCCAGTAGTATCTTGGGACCCTACAATGAGCAGTTCTTC.